This TCR beta chain came from a study of a mutant IDH1 vaccine in newly diagnosed glioma. Study-wide background: Vaccination started 4-6 weeks after radiotherapy alone, or with temozolomide cycles.

Points on this clone: The target antigen is unknown.

Repertoires were generated with immunoSEQ multiplex PCR, while TCRdb's copy carries only in-frame clones and drops some. The table has approximately 60,000 clones, approximately 82% seen once. Time point of the sample: week 5, during vaccination. Each dose delivered 300 ug of mutant IDH1 20-mer peptide subcutaneously with imiquimod. Study observations and caveats: Apparently unrelated to pseudoprogression were changes in the top peripheral T cell clonotypes.

Germline-derived CDR1 and CDR2 are MNHNY and SVGAGI (reference sequence). The CDR3 totals 12 residues. V lost 4 bases and J 10 bases, leaving 13 bases between the germline ends. This chain uses TRBV6-6 with TRBJ1-1; the D gene is possibly TRBD1 (6 bases). Here the sequenced sample was PBMCs, taken from a glioma patient whose treatment included an IDH1 peptide vaccine. The clonotype originates from a woman aged 18-29 years with glioma. Some clones in this sample may be carry-over from other donors' samples. CDR3: CASSFRQGPAFF. Written as DNA, the CDR3 is TGTGCCAGCAGTTTCAGGCAGGGGCCAGCTTTCTTT.